What follows describes a single TCR beta chain. Time point denoted: pretreatment peripheral blood. The patients' disease, urothelial carcinoma, was locally advanced or metastatic. This sample is drawn from a study of PD-L1 blockade in urothelial cancer. At the level of the study: The patients' atezolizumab therapy, 1,200 mg intravenously every 3 weeks, started in the mid-2010s. Male patients with bladder-origin urothelial cancer numbered about nine tenths of the roughly 30. Analyses used blood from 3 weeks (second dose) and 6 weeks after treatment start.

Assay used: immunoSEQ multiplex PCR; TCRdb lists only in-frame clones, some missing. The sample includes tens of thousands of clones, approximately 88% seen only once; the top ten take more than 0.85%. V was shortened by 1 base and J by 2 bases, with 9 bases between the two germline ends. The CDR3 runs to 15 residues. CDR1 and CDR2 (germline): LNHNV, YYDKDF (reference sequence). The specimen comprised PBMCs, sampled around atezolizumab (anti-PD-L1) treatment. The chain has TRBV15 and TRBJ1-5, with no clear D. The TCR sequence derives from a woman older than 75 with urothelial cancer. The CDR3, as DNA: TGTGCCACCAGCAGAGGAATGCGTGGCAATCAGCCCCAGCATTTT. It codes for CATSRGMRGNQPQHF.